This T cell receptor (beta chain) comes out of a study of cytomegalovirus exposure and HLA in healthy donors. A note on this clone: What it binds is not known.

The CDR3 loop spans 17 amino acids. Looked up from germline, CDR1 is SGHAT and CDR2 is FQNNGV. V gave up 0 bases and J gave up 3 bases; unmatched junction bases: 8. Study-wide results and caveats: There were several of the most significant clusters that appeared linked to common viral pathogens in a later analysis. It was assumed in the presence/absence analyses that sequencing depth was roughly uniform across donors. Researchers reported in a later analysis that a missense DCLRE1C variant was tied to TCR beta V- and J-gene trimming.

The PCR had 60 Vbeta and 13 Jbeta primers. The table came from immunoSEQ multiplex PCR; TCRdb's copy has only in-frame clones and leaves some out. The sample contains about 99,000 clones, around 79% of which appear only once. The rearrangement joins TRBV11-2 to TRBJ2-3; 8 bases are shared with TRBD2. This TCR was sampled from a man in his forties or fifties in good health and CMV-seropositive. Sequenced input: PBMCs. The CDR3 DNA sequence: TGTGCCAGCAGCTTAGATCATCCTGGACTAGCAACAGATACGCAGTATTTT. It is translated as CASSLDHPGLATDTQYF.